This entry lists 23 T cell receptor beta chains sequenced from one sample in a study of blood T cell repertoires in COVID-19. Some clones are missing from TCRdb's copy, which holds only in-frame ones; the method was immunoSEQ multiplex PCR. Of 300,000 to 350,000 clones in the sample, roughly 87% were seen once. Input material: peripheral blood. Receptors originate from a man between 18 and 35 years old with active or convalescent COVID-19.

This chain connects TRBV28 to TRBJ2-3; 9 nucleotides align to TRBD2. The germline V gene has CDR1 MDHEN and CDR2 SYDVKM. The trim removed 4 bases at V and 6 bases at J, leaving 11 bases unmatched. This CDR3 spans 16 amino acids. This CDR3 reads CASSSSRLAATDTQYF. CDR3 nucleotides: TGTGCCAGCAGTTCCTCTCGACTAGCGGCCACTGATACGCAGTATTTT. The whole variable domain, filled in from reference TRBV28 and TRBJ2-3, reads DVKVTQSSRYLVKRTGEKVFLECVQDMDHENMFWYRQDPGLGLRLIYFSYDVKMKEKGDIPEGYSVSREKKERFSLILESASTNQTSMYLCASSSSRLAATDTQYFGPGTRLTVL.

The V gene is TRBV2, the J gene TRBJ2-4; maybe TRBD1 (5 bases). CDR3 size: 17 residues. CDR1 is SNHLY and CDR2 is FYNNEI in the germline V gene. Deletions cut 3 bases from V and 1 base from J, with 16 bases between. The CDR3 DNA sequence: TGTGCCAGCAGTGACCGCCCCAGGGTTGTTGCCAAAAACATTCAGTACTTC. Amino acids: CASSDRPRVVAKNIQYF.

The table lists this clone with a count of one. V and J are TRBV7-2 and TRBJ1-5; no firm D call. V was shortened by 3 bases and J by 7 bases, with 7 bases between the two germline ends. The CDR3 is made up of 12 amino acids. CDR1 is SGHTA and CDR2 is FQGNSA in the germline V gene. In DNA, the CDR3 is TGTGCCAGCAGCTTCGGAGGGCAGCCCCAGCATTTT. Protein product: CASSFGGQPQHF.

The chain combines TRBV10-2 with TRBJ1-2; D unclear. CDR1 WSHSY and CDR2 SAAADI come from the germline V gene. V lost 6 bases, J lost 0 bases, and 14 bases lay in between. This CDR3 is 15 amino acids long. For the CDR3, the DNA is TGCGCCAGCAGCACCTCGATTGGAGCTAACTATGGCTACACCTTC. This codes for CASSTSIGANYGYTF.

The V call is TRBV5-8, the J call TRBJ2-6, with unresolved D. V gave up 1 base and J gave up 2 bases, with 10 bases separating them. Germline lookup yields CDR1 SGHTS and CDR2 YDEGEE. This CDR3 is 16 amino acids long. The CDR3 is CASSLPISAGANVLTF. The CDR3 bases are TGTGCCAGCAGCTTGCCCATTTCAGCTGGGGCCAACGTCCTGACTTTC.

The rearrangement joins TRBV11-2 to TRBJ1-3; perhaps TRBD1 as D (5 bases). Between the trimmed V and J ends, which lost 3 bases and 0 bases, there was a span of 12 bases. The length of the CDR3 is 16 residues. Germline CDR1 and CDR2: SGHAT and FQNNGV. The chain's CDR3 is CASSFNGGHSGNTIYF. The CDR3 bases are TGTGCCAGCAGCTTCAACGGCGGACACTCTGGAAACACCATATATTTT.

The CDR3 nucleotides are TGCGCCAGCAGCTTGCGGGGTGGCGGGGAGCTGTTTTTT. The encoded protein is CASSLRGGGELFF. The chain has TRBV5-1 and TRBJ2-2, with D perhaps matching TRBD2 (5 bases). V was shortened by 1 base and J by 7 bases, with 8 bases between the two germline ends. The germline CDR1 and CDR2 sequences are SGHRS and YFSETQ. The CDR3 extends over 13 amino acids.

The gene calls are TRBV5-1 and TRBJ2-3; TRBD2 matches 11 bases. V shed 1 base and J 2 bases; nucleotides not matched to a gene: 3. This CDR3 is built from 16 residues. Germline V gene lookup returns CDR1 SGHRS and CDR2 YFSETQ. DNA of the CDR3: TGCGCCAGCAGCTTGTGGGGACTAGCGGACACAGATACGCAGTATTTT. Protein sequence: CASSLWGLADTDTQYF.

The genes are TRBV3-1 (or the pseudogene TRBV3-2) and TRBJ1-3, with TRBD1 identical over 9 bases. The CDR3 totals 17 residues. J gave up 0 bases and V 2 bases, and 5 bases lay outside the gene matches. The germline CDR1 and CDR2 sequences are LGHDT and YNNKEL (reference sequence). Written as DNA, the CDR3 is TGTGCCAGCAGCCAATTTACAGGGGGCAGCTCTGGAAACACCATATATTTT. This codes for CASSQFTGGSSGNTIYF.

The chain links TRBV6-5 to TRBJ1-6, with unresolved D. This CDR3 contains 12 residues. Germline-derived CDR1 and CDR2 are MNHEY and SVGAGI. V gave up 10 bases and J gave up 10 bases, with 14 bases separating them. The DNA of the CDR3 is TGTGCCACCAAGAGGCTCCGGTCACCCCTCCACTTT. This encodes CATKRLRSPLHF.

CDR3 sequence reads: CASSEGAGYLNQPQHF. CDR3 bases: TGTGCCAGCAGCGAGGGGGCAGGGTACCTCAATCAGCCCCAGCATTTT. The gene calls are TRBV28 and TRBJ1-5; the match to TRBD1 covers 7 bases. Germline CDR1 reads MDHEN; CDR2 reads SYDVKM. V dropped 6 bases and J dropped 3; count of bases not matched to a gene: 11. This CDR3 has 16 amino acids.

Concerning this clone itself: This CDR3 is also generated by other DNA sequences in the sample. The rearrangement joins TRBV7-9 to TRBJ2-5; D unresolved. The germline V gene has CDR1 SEHNR and CDR2 FQNEAQ (reference sequence). V was trimmed by 5 bases and J by 4 bases, leaving 5 bases between them. The CDR3 contains 11 residues. CDR3 residues: CASSLLETQYF. The CDR3 DNA follows: TGTGCCAGCAGCCTACTAGAGACCCAGTACTTC.

The chain links TRBV20-1 to TRBJ1-2; no definite D call. This CDR3 spans 11 amino acids. In germline, CDR1 is DFQATT, CDR2 SNEGSKA (reference sequence). This CDR3 is CSPQSEVGYTF. The DNA of the CDR3 is TGCAGCCCCCAGAGTGAGGTTGGCTACACCTTC.

This clone was detected only once. The chain employs TRBV6-1 and TRBJ2-7; 11 nucleotides line up with TRBD2. J was trimmed by 4 bases and V by 0 bases; bases with no gene match: 5. This CDR3 contains 16 residues. Germline CDR1 is MNHNS and CDR2 is SASEGT. CDR3 sequence: CASSEASRLAGYEQYF. The CDR3 region has the DNA TGTGCCAGCAGTGAAGCATCGAGACTAGCGGGATACGAGCAGTACTTC.

The gene calls are TRBV27 and TRBJ2-7; D not resolved. The length of the CDR3 is 14 residues. CDR1 and CDR2 from the germline V gene are MNHEY and SMNVEV (reference sequence). V was pared by 5 bases and J by 4 bases, with 15 bases between. CDR3 DNA: TGTGCCAGCAGTCCGCCCAGCGCCACATACGAGCAGTACTTC. Protein: CASSPPSATYEQYF.

The J gene is TRBJ1-1, the V gene TRBV7-2, with D unclear. Germline loops: CDR1 SGHTA, CDR2 FQGNSA. CDR3 length: 14 residues. Trimming took off 2 bases at V and 3 bases at J, with 10 bases between the two ends. The DNA for the CDR3 is TGTGCCAGCAGCTTATATGGCCGGGACACTGAAGCTTTCTTT. It translates to CASSLYGRDTEAFF.

The V call is TRBV6-6, the J call TRBJ2-7; 12 nucleotides agree with TRBD1. The CDR3 contains 15 residues. The V gene's germline CDR1 is MNHNY and CDR2 SVGAGI (reference sequence). Trimming at V came to 2 bases and at J to 3 bases, leaving 2 bases not matched to a gene. CDR3 sequence: CASSYGDRGLYEQYF. The CDR3, as DNA: TGTGCCAGCAGTTACGGGGACAGGGGGCTCTACGAGCAGTACTTC.

The chain joins TRBV5-4 to TRBJ2-1; D gene uncertain. The V end lost 0 bases, the J end lost 1 base, and 14 bases lay between the germline ends. The germline V gene has CDR1 SGHNT and CDR2 YYREEE (reference sequence). The CDR3 totals 17 residues. The CDR3: CASSLDPVSSSYNEQFF. In DNA, the CDR3 is TGTGCCAGCAGCTTGGATCCCGTTAGTAGTTCCTACAATGAGCAGTTCTTC.

The V gene is TRBV28, the J gene TRBJ2-5; 9 bases align to TRBD2. V was pared by 5 bases and J by 2 bases, with 9 bases of the junction left unmatched. Germline CDR1 is MDHEN and CDR2 is SYDVKM. This CDR3 contains 16 residues. The CDR3 sequence is CASSLRLAEIQETQYF. In DNA, the CDR3 is TGTGCCAGCAGTCTTCGACTAGCGGAGATTCAAGAGACCCAGTACTTC.

The genes are TRBV24-1 and TRBJ1-2; perhaps TRBD1 as D (6 bases). This CDR3 spans 16 amino acids. V was clipped by 1 base and J by 0 bases, with 11 bases between them. Germline CDR1 reads KGHDR; CDR2 reads SFDVKD. The CDR3 region has the DNA TGTGCCACCAGTGATTTAGGGGACATACCTAACTATGGCTACACCTTC. Protein product: CATSDLGDIPNYGYTF.

The chain has TRBV27 and TRBJ1-2, with no clear D. Germline V gene data show CDR1 as MNHEY and CDR2 as SMNVEV (reference sequence). Trimming stripped 5 bases from V and 4 bases from J, with 17 bases between. The CDR3 is 15 amino acids. This chain's CDR3 is CASSPYNSPSYGYTF. In DNA, the CDR3 is TGTGCCAGCAGTCCCTATAACAGCCCCTCCTATGGCTACACCTTC.

The rearrangement joins TRBV7-2 to TRBJ1-2; TRBD1 matches 7 bases. The germline V gene has CDR1 SGHTA and CDR2 FQGNSA. The CDR3 consists of 14 residues. The V gene end was trimmed by 5 bases and the J gene end by 5 bases; junction bases not matched to a gene: 8. The CDR3 nucleotides read TGTGCCAGCAGCCTACCGGACAGGCTGTATGGCTACACCTTC. As protein: CASSLPDRLYGYTF. The whole variable domain, filled in from reference TRBV7-2 and TRBJ1-2, reads GAGVSQSPSNKVTEKGKDVELRCDPISGHTALYWYRQSLGQGLEFLIYFQGNSAPDKSGLPSDRFSAERTGGSVSTLTIQRTQQEDSAVYLCASSLPDRLYGYTFGSGTRLTVV.

The chain has TRBV5-1 and TRBJ2-5; D is ambiguous. Trimming stripped 4 bases from V and 4 bases from J, with 8 bases between. The CDR3 is 12 residues long. Germline CDR1 is SGHRS and CDR2 is YFSETQ. The CDR3 spells CASSQARETQYF. In nucleotides, the CDR3 is TGCGCCAGCAGCCAAGCGCGAGAGACCCAGTACTTC.